Listed below are T cell receptor beta chains from one sample, sequenced in a study of blood T cell repertoires in COVID-19. Libraries were prepared by immunoSEQ multiplex PCR; TCRdb keeps only in-frame clonotypes and omits some of them. The data show roughly 220,000 clones, more than 75% seen once. Sequencing was performed on peripheral blood. Every receptor here comes from an elderly man with acute or convalescent COVID-19. Each CDR3 is given with its conserved first and last residue. Each record gives: J gene, V gene, CDR3 protein.

>TRBJ1-2|TRBV6-5
CASSLVGSGYTF
>TRBJ1-2|TRBV27
CASSGQGNYGYTF
>TRBJ1-1|TRBV21-1
CASKRTGRVRTEAFF
>TRBJ2-1|TRBV7-2
CASSLGPLAGGGREQFF
>TRBJ2-7|TRBV6-8
CASRPGSTYEQYF
>TRBJ2-5|TRBV9
CASSEASGRQTQYF
>TRBJ2-3|TRBV7-2
CASSLTGVDTQYF
>TRBJ1-5|TRBV6-2/TRBV6-3
CASSYWGQGANQPQHF
>TRBJ2-7|TRBV5-6
CASSPRAYEQYF
>TRBJ2-5|TRBV29-1
CSVESDRDSETQYF
>TRBJ2-2|TRBV5-1
CASRRRLAGPNTGELFF
>TRBJ2-7|TRBV27
CASRAGGAGGYEQYF
>TRBJ2-1|TRBV19
CASSLPGGSSHNEQFF
>TRBJ1-5|TRBV29-1
CSVTGGGNQPQHF